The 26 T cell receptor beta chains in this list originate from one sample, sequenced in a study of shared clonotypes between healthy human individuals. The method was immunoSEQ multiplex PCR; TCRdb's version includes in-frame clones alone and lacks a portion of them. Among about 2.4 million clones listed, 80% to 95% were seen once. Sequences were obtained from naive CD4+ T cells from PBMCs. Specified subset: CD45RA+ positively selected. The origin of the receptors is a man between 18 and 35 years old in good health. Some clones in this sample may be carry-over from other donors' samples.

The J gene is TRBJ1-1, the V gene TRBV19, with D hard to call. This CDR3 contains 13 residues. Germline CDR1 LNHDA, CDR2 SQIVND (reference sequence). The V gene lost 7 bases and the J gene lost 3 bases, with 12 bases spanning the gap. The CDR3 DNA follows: TGTGCCAGTAATCCGACGACGGACACTGAAGCTTTCTTT. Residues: CASNPTTDTEAFF.

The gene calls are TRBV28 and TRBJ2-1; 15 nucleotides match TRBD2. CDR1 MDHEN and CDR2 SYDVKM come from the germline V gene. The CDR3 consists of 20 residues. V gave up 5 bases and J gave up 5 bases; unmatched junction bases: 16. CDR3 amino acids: CASSISGTSGRTFWDNEQFF. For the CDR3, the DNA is TGTGCCAGCAGTATATCGGGGACTAGCGGGAGGACTTTCTGGGACAATGAGCAGTTCTTC.

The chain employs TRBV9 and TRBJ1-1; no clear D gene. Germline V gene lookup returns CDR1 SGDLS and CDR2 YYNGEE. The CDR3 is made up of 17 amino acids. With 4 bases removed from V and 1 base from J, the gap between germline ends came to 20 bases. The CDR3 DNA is TGTGCCAGCAGCATAAATCCGGACGCGCTGCCGAACACTGAAGCTTTCTTT. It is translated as CASSINPDALPNTEAFF.

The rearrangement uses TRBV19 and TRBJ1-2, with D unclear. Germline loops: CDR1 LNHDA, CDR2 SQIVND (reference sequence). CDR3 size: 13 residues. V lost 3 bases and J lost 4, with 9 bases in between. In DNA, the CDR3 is TGTGCCAGTAGTATTGAAGGGTTCTATGGCTACACCTTC. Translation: CASSIEGFYGYTF.

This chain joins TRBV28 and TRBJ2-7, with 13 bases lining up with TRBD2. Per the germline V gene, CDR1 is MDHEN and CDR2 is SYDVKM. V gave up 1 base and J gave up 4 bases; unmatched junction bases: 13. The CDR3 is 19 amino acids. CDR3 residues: CASSLYTLAGGPSRYEQYF. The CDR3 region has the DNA TGTGCCAGCAGTTTATATACACTAGCGGGAGGGCCTTCCCGTTACGAGCAGTACTTC.

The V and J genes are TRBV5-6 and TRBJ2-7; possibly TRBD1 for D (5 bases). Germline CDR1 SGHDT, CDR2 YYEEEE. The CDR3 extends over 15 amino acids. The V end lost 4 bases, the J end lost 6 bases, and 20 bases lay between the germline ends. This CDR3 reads CASSVPGSPSGEQYF. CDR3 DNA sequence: TGTGCCAGCAGCGTCCCAGGGTCTCCCTCTGGCGAGCAGTACTTC. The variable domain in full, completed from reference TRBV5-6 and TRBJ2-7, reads DAGVTQSPTHLIKTRGQQVTLRCSPKSGHDTVSWYQQALGQGPQFIFQYYEEEERQRGNFPDRFSGHQFPNYSSELNVNALLLGDSALYLCASSVPGSPSGEQYFGPGTRLTVT.

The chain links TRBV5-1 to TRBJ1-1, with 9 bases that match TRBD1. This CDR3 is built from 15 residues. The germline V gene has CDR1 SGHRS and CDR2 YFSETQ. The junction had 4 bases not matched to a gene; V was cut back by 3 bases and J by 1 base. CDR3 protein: CASSYSGQGNTEAFF. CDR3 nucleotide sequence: TGCGCCAGCAGCTACTCGGGACAGGGGAACACTGAAGCTTTCTTT.

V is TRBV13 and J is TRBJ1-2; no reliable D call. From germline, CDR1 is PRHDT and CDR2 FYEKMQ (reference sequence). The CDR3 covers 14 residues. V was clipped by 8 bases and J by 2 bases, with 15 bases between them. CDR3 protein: CASSVVGSNYGYTF. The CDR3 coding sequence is TGTGCCAGCTCCGTTGTAGGCTCAAACTATGGCTACACCTTC.

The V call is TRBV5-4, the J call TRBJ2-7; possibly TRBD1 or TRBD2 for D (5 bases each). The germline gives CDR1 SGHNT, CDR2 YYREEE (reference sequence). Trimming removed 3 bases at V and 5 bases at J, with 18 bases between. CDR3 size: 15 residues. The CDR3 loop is CASSSPPGTSDEQYF. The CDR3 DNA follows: TGTGCCAGCAGCTCGCCGCCCGGGACGTCTGACGAGCAGTACTTC.

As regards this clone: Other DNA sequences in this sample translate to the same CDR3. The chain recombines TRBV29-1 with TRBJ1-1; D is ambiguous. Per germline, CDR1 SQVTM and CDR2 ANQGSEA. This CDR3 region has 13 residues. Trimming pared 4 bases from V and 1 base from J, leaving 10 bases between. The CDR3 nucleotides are TGCAGCGTTGTCGGAACACCGAACACTGAAGCTTTCTTT. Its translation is CSVVGTPNTEAFF.

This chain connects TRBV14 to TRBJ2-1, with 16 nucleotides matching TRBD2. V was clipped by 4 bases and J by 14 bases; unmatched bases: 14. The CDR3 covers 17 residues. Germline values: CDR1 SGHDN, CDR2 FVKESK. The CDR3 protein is CASSPLLGTSGGGPEFF. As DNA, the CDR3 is TGTGCCAGCAGCCCCCTCCTTGGGACTAGCGGGGGGGGGCCGGAGTTCTTC.

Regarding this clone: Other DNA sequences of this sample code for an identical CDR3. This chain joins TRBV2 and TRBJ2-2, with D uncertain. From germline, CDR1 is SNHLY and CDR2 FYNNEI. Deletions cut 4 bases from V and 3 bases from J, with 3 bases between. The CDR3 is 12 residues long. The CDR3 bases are TGTGCCAGCAGTGTTCACACCGGGGAGCTGTTTTTT. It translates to CASSVHTGELFF.

This chain's CDR3 is CASSLIGGADQETQYF. The CDR3 bases are TGTGCCAGCAGCTTGATAGGCGGGGCCGACCAAGAGACCCAGTACTTC. The genes are TRBV5-4 and TRBJ2-5; tentative D call: TRBD2 (6 bases). Looked up from germline, CDR1 is SGHNT and CDR2 is YYREEE (reference sequence). This CDR3 has 16 amino acids. Deletions cut 1 base from V and 0 bases from J, with 13 bases between.

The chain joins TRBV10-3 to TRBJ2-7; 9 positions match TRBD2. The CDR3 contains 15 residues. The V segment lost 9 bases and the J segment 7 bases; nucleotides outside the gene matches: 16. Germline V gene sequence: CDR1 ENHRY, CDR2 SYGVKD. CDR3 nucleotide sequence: TGTGCCATGGCGAACTGGGGTAGCGGGAGTGAAGAGCAGTACTTC. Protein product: CAMANWGSGSEEQYF.

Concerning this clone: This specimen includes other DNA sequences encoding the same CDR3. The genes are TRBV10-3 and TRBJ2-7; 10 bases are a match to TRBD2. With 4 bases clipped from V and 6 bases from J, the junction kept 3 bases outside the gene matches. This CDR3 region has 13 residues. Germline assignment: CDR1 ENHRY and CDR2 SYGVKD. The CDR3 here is CAISGLAGVEQYF. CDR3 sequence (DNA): TGTGCCATCAGTGGGCTAGCGGGAGTCGAGCAGTACTTC.

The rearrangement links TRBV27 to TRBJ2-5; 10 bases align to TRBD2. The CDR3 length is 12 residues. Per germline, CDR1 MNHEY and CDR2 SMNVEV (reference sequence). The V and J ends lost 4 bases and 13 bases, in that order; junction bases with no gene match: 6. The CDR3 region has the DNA TGTGCCAGCAGTTCCGGACTAGCGGAGCCGTACTTC. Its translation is CASSSGLAEPYF.

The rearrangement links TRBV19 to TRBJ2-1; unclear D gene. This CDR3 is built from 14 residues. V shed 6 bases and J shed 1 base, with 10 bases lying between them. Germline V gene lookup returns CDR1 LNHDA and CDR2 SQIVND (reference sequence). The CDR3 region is CASRMFQSYNEQFF. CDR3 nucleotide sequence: TGTGCCAGTAGGATGTTCCAGTCCTACAATGAGCAGTTCTTC.

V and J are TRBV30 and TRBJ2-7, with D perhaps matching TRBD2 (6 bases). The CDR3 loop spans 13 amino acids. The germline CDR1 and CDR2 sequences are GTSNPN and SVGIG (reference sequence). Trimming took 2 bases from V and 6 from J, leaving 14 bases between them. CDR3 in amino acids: CAWSLAQGSEQYF. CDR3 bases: TGTGCCTGGAGTCTAGCGCAGGGAAGCGAGCAGTACTTC.

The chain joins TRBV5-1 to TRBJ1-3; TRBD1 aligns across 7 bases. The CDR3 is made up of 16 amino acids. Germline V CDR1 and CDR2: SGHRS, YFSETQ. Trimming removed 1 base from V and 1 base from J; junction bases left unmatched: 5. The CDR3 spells CASSLYETGSGNTIYF. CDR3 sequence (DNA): TGCGCCAGCAGCTTGTACGAGACAGGGTCTGGAAACACCATATATTTT.

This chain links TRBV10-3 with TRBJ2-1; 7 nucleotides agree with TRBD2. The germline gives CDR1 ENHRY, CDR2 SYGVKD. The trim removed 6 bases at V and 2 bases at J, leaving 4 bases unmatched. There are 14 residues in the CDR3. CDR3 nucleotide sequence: TGTGCCATCAGAGGACTAGGGGCCTACAATGAGCAGTTCTTC. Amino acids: CAIRGLGAYNEQFF.

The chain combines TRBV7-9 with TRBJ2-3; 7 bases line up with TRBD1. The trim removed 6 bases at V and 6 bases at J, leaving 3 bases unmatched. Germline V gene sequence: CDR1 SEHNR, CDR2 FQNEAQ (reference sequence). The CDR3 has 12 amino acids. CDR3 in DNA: TGTGCCAGCAGTTTCAGGGGGGATACGCAGTATTTT. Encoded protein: CASSFRGDTQYF.

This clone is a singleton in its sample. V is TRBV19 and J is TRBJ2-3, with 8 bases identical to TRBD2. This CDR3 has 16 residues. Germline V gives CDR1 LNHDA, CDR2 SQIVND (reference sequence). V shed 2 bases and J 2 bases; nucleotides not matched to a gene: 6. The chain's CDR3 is CASSIIGGGITDTQYF. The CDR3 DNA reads TGTGCCAGTAGTATAATTGGCGGGGGGATCACAGATACGCAGTATTTT.

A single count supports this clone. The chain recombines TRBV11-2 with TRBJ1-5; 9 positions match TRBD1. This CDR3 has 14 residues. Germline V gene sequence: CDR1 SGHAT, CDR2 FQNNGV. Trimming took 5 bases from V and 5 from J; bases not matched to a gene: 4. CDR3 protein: CASSRDREDQPQHF. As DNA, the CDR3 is TGTGCCAGCAGCCGGGACAGGGAGGATCAGCCCCAGCATTTT. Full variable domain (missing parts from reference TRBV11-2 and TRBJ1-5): EAGVAQSPRYKIIEKRQSVAFWCNPISGHATLYWYQQILGQGPKLLIQFQNNGVVDDSQLPKDRFSAERLKGVDSTLKIQPAKLEDSAVYLCASSRDREDQPQHFGDGTRLSIL.

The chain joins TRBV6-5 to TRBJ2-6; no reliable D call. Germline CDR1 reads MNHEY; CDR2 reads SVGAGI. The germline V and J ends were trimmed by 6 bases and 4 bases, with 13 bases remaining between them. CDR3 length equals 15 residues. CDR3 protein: CASRSHGPGANVLTF. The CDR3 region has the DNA TGTGCCAGCAGGTCACATGGACCCGGGGCCAACGTCCTGACTTTC.

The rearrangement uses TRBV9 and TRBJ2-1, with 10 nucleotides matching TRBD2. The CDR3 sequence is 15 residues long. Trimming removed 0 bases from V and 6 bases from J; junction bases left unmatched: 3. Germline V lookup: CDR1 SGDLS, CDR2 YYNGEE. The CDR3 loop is CASSVGPSGSNEQFF. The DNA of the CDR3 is TGTGCCAGCAGCGTAGGACCTAGCGGGAGCAATGAGCAGTTCTTC.

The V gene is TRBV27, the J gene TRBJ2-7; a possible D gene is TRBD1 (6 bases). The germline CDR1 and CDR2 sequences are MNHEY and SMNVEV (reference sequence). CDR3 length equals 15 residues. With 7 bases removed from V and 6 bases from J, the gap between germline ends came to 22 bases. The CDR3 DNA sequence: TGTGCCAGCACGCCGCAGCCTACCCAGGGGAGCGAGCAGTACTTC. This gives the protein CASTPQPTQGSEQYF.